One sample yielded the 4 T cell receptor beta chains listed below, sequenced in a study of blood T cell repertoires in COVID-19. This table comes from immunoSEQ multiplex PCR, and its TCRdb copy is limited to in-frame clones, with some not included. The data hold 75,000 to 100,000 clones, with over 75% observed a single time. Material for sequencing was peripheral blood. The receptors derive from a human donor with acute or convalescent COVID-19. The donor label of this sample is uncertain.

The V call is TRBV4-1, the J call TRBJ1-4; maybe TRBD1 (6 bases). Germline V gene lookup returns CDR1 MGHRA and CDR2 YSYEKL. The V and J ends lost 5 bases and 2 bases respectively, with 15 bases between them. There are 16 residues in the CDR3. The CDR3: CASSLEGGRTNEKLFF. CDR3 coding DNA: TGCGCCAGCAGCTTAGAAGGGGGTCGGACTAATGAAAAACTGTTTTTT.

The gene calls are TRBV10-3 and TRBJ2-2; D is possibly TRBD1 (5 bases). V lost 6 bases, J lost 3 bases, and 8 bases lay in between. Germline CDR1 and CDR2: ENHRY and SYGVKD. The CDR3 spans 13 residues. Written as DNA, the CDR3 is TGTGCCATCAGGACAGACTACACCGGGGAGCTGTTTTTT. It specifies CAIRTDYTGELFF.

This chain links TRBV30 with TRBJ2-1, with D possibly TRBD2 on 5 matching bases. Germline V gives CDR1 GTSNPN, CDR2 SVGIG (reference sequence). This CDR3 has 13 amino acids. Deletions cut 4 bases from V and 7 bases from J, with 14 bases between. CDR3 sequence (DNA): TGTGCCTGGACATGGAGAGGGAGAAATGAGCAGTTCTTC. Its translation: CAWTWRGRNEQFF. Supplemented by reference TRBV30 and TRBJ2-1, the full variable domain reads SQTIHQWPATLVQPVGSPLSLECTVEGTSNPNLYWYRQAAGRGLQLLFYSVGIGQISSEVPQNLSASRPQDRQFILSSKKLLLSDSGFYLCAWTWRGRNEQFFGPGTRLTVL.

The J gene is TRBJ2-1, the V gene TRBV24-1, with 10 bases fitting TRBD1. Per the germline V gene, CDR1 is KGHDR and CDR2 is SFDVKD. This CDR3 spans 15 amino acids. V lost 10 bases and J lost 7; bases outside the gene matches: 12. For the CDR3, the DNA is TGTGCCACATCCAAGGGACAGGGGACTCCTAATGAGCAGTTCTTC. It codes for CATSKGQGTPNEQFF.